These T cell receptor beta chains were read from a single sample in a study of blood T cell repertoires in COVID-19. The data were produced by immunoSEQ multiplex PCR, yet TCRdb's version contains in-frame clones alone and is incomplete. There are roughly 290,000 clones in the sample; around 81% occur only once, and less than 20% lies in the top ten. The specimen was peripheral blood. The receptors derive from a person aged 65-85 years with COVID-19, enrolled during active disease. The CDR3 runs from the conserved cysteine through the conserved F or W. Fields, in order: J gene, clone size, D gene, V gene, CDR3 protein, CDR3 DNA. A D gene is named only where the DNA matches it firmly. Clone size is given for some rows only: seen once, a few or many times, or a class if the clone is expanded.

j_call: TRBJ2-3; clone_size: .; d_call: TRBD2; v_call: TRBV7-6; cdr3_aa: CASTPIAGGPTDTQYF; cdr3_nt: TGTGCCAGCACCCCCATAGCGGGAGGGCCTACAGATACGCAGTATTTT
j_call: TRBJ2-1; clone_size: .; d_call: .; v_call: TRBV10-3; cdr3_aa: CAISESTLGSNEQFF; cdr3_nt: TGTGCCATCAGTGAGTCTACTCTAGGCAGCAATGAGCAGTTCTTC
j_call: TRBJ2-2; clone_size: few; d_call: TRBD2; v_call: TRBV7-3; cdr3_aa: CASSLSAGGNTGELFF; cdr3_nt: TGTGCCAGCAGCTTATCAGCGGGGGGTAACACCGGGGAGCTGTTTTTT
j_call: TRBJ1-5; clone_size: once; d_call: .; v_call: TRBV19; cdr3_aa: CASRRLGVSLGQPQHF; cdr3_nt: TGTGCCAGTAGACGATTAGGGGTCTCCCTAGGCCAGCCCCAGCATTTT
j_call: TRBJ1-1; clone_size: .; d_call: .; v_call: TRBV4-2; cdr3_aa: CASTLGSGTEAFF; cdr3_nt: TGTGCCAGCACCTTGGGATCGGGGACTGAAGCTTTCTTT
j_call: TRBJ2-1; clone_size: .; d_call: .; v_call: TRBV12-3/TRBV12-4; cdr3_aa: CASILTRGGEQFF; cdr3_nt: TGTGCCAGCATCTTAACCAGGGGTGGTGAGCAGTTCTTC
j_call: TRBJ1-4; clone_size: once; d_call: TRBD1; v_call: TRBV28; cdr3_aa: CASSLQGGVEKLFF; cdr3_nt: TGTGCCAGCAGCCTCCAGGGGGGTGTTGAAAAACTGTTTTTT
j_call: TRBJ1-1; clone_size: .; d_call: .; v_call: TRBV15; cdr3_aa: CATSRDGGRNTEAFF; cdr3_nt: TGTGCCACCAGCAGAGATGGGGGGAGGAACACTGAAGCTTTCTTT
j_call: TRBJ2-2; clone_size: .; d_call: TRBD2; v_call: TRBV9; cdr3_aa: CASSIGGSNTGELFF; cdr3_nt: TGTGCCAGCAGCATCGGGGGGTCGAACACCGGGGAGCTGTTTTTT
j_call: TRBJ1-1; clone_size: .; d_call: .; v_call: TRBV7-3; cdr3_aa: CASSQIRNTEAFF; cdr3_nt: TGTGCCAGCAGTCAAATTAGAAACACTGAAGCTTTCTTT
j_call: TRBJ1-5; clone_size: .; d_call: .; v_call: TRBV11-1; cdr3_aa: CASSLNRDQPQHF; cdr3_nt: TGTGCCAGCAGCTTAAACAGGGATCAGCCCCAGCATTTT
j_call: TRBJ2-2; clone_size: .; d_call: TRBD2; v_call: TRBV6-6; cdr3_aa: CASSNGLAGGIGELFF; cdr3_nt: TGTGCCAGCAGTAATGGACTAGCGGGGGGGATCGGGGAGCTGTTTTTT
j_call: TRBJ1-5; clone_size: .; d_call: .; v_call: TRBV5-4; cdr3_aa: CASSGGEDQPQHF; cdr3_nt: TGTGCCAGCAGCGGGGGCGAGGATCAGCCCCAGCATTTT
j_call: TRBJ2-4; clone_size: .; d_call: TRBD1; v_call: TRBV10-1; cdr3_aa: CASSAKLQGPEGAKNIQYF; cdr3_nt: TGCGCCAGCAGTGCTAAGCTACAGGGGCCCGAAGGAGCCAAAAACATTCAGTACTTC
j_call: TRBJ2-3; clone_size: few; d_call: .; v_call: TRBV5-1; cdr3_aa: CASSKGSTDTQYF; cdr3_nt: TGCGCCAGCAGCAAGGGGTCAACAGATACGCAGTATTTT
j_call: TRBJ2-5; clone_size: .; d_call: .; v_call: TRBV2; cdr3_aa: CASSPSRETQYF; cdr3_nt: TGTGCCAGCAGCCCTTCTCGGGAGACCCAGTACTTC
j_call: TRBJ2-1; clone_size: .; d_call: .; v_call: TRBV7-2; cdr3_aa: CASSYIRDEQFF; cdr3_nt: TGTGCCAGCAGTTATATTAGAGATGAGCAGTTCTTC
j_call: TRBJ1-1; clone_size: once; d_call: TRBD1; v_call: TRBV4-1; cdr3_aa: CASSPTGRYTEAFF; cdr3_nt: TGCGCCAGCAGCCCGACAGGGCGGTACACTGAAGCTTTCTTT
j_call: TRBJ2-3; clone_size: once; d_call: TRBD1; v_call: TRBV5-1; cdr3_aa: CASSSTGTGIADTQYF; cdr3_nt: TGCGCCAGCAGCTCCACGGGGACAGGGATCGCAGATACGCAGTATTTT
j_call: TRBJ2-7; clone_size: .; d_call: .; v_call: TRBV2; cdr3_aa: CASRPRGLVHEQYF; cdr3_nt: TGTGCCAGCAGACCTAGGGGCCTGGTCCACGAGCAGTACTTC
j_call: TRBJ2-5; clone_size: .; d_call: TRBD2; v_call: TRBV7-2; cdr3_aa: CASSLQGSGTETQYF; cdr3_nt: TGTGCCAGCAGCTTACAGGGTAGCGGGACAGAGACCCAGTACTTC
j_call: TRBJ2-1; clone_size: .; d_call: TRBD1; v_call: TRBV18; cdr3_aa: CASSPRRGQNNEQFF; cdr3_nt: TGTGCCAGCTCACCACGTAGGGGACAGAACAATGAGCAGTTCTTC
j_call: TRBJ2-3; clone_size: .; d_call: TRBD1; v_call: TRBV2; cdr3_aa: CASSEIRDRDTDTQYF; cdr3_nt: TGTGCCAGCAGTGAAATCCGGGACAGGGACACAGATACGCAGTATTTT
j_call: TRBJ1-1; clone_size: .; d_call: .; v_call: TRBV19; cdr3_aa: CASSTLQGGTEAFF; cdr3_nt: TGTGCCAGTAGTACCCTCCAAGGGGGCACTGAAGCTTTCTTT
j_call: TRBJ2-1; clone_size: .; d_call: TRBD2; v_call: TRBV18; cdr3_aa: CASSLGTGKTSGSYNEQFF; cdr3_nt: TGTGCCAGCTCACTCGGGACAGGAAAGACTAGCGGGAGTTACAATGAGCAGTTCTTC
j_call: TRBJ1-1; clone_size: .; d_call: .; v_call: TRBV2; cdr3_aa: CASREGSRVAEAFF; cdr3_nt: TGTGCCAGCAGGGAAGGGTCGCGGGTGGCTGAAGCTTTCTTT
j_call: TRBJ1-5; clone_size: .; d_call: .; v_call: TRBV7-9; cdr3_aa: CASSSDQQGGSNQPQHF; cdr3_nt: TGTGCCAGCAGCTCGGACCAACAGGGAGGGAGCAATCAGCCCCAGCATTTT
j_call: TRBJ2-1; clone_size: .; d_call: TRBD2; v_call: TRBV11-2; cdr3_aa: CASGRALNEQFF; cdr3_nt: TGTGCCAGCGGGAGGGCCTTAAATGAGCAGTTCTTC
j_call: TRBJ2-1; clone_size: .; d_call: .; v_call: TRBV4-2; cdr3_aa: CASSQDQGPFYNEQFF; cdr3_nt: TGTGCCAGCAGCCAAGATCAGGGGCCCTTCTACAATGAGCAGTTCTTC
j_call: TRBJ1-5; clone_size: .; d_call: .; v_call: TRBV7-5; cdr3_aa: CARSPDRGPQPQHF; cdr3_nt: TGTGCCAGAAGCCCCGACAGGGGCCCTCAGCCCCAGCATTTT
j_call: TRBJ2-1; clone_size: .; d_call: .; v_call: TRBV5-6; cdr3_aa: CASSFLQTNEQFF; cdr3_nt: TGTGCCAGCAGCTTTTTACAAACCAATGAGCAGTTCTTC
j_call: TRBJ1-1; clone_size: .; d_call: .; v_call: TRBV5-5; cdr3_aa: CASSKSRDTRRDTEAFF; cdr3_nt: TGTGCCAGCAGCAAATCCCGGGACACCAGGCGGGACACTGAAGCTTTCTTT
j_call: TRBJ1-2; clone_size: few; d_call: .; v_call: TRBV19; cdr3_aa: CASSPRGTDGYGYTF; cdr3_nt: TGTGCCAGTAGTCCCCGGGGGACCGACGGCTATGGCTACACCTTC
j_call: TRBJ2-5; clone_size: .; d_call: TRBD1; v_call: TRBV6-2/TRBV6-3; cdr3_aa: CASSLTGGQTQYF; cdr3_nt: TGTGCCAGCAGCCTCACAGGGGGACAGACCCAGTACTTC
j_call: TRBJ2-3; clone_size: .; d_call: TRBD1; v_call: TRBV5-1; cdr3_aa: CASSLVTGSTDTQYF; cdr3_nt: TGCGCCAGCAGCTTGGTGACAGGGAGCACAGATACGCAGTATTTT
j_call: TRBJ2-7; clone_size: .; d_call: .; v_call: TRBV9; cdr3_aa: CASSYRTGDYEQYF; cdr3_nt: TGTGCCAGCAGCTACAGGACGGGCGACTACGAGCAGTACTTC
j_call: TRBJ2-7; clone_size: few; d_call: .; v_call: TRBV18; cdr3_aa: CASSPGIGGYEQYF; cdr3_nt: TGTGCCAGCTCACCCGGGATCGGAGGCTACGAGCAGTACTTC
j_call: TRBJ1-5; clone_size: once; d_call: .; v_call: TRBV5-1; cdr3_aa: CASSLDTGSNQPQHF; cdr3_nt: TGCGCCAGCAGCTTGGATACAGGGAGCAATCAGCCCCAGCATTTT
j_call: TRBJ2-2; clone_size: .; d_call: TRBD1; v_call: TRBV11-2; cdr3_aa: CASSLGQGNTGELFF; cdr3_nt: TGTGCCAGCAGCTTGGGACAGGGAAACACCGGGGAGCTGTTTTTT
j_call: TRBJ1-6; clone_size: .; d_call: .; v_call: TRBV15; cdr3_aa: CATSRGGRGSPLHF; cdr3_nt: TGTGCCACCAGCCGGGGGGGGCGAGGCTCACCCCTCCACTTT
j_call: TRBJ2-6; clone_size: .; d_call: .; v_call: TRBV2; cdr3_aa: CASSAVQAGANVLTF; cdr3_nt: TGTGCCAGCAGTGCTGTGCAGGCTGGGGCCAACGTCCTGACTTTC
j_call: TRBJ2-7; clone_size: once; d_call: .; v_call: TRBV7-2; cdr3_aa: CASSLALRGSGKTYEQYF; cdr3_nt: TGTGCCAGCAGCTTAGCGTTACGGGGGTCCGGGAAAACCTACGAGCAGTACTTC
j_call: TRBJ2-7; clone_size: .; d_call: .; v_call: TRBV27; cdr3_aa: CASSLAGTKYEQYF; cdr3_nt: TGTGCCAGCAGTCTAGCCGGGACAAAATACGAGCAGTACTTC
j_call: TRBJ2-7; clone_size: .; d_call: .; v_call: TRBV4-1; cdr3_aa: CASRVSAEAGGSYEQYF; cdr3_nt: TGCGCCAGCAGAGTCTCCGCGGAGGCCGGGGGTTCCTACGAGCAGTACTTC
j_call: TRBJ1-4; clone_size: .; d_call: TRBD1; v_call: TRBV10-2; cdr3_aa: CASSRDRVEKLFF; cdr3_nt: TGCGCCAGCTCGCGGGACAGGGTTGAAAAACTGTTTTTT
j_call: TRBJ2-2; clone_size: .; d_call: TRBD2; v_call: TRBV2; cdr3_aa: CASSVSGRLSNTGELFF; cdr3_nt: TGTGCCAGCAGTGTGAGCGGGAGGTTAAGTAACACCGGGGAGCTGTTTTTT
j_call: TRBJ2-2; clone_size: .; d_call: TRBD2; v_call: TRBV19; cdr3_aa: CASSLASGITGELFF; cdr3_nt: TGTGCCAGTAGTTTGGCTAGCGGGATCACCGGGGAGCTGTTTTTT
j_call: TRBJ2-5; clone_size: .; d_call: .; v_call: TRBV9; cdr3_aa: CASSVGGETQYF; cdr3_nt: TGTGCCAGCAGCGTAGGCGGGGAGACCCAGTACTTC
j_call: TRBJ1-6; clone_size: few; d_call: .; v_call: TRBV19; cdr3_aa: CASTRGTYNSPLHF; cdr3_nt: TGTGCCAGTACCAGGGGCACCTATAATTCACCCCTCCACTTT
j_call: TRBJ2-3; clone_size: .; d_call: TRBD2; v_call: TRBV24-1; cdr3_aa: CATSDLRGTSGRATDTQYF; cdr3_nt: TGTGCCACCAGTGATTTGCGCGGGACTAGCGGGAGAGCAACAGATACGCAGTATTTT
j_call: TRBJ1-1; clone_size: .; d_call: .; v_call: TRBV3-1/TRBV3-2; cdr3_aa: CASSPRLQNTEAFF; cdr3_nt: TGTGCCAGCAGCCCGAGACTGCAGAACACTGAAGCTTTCTTT
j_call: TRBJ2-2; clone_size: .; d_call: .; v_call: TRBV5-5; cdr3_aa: CASSFFSQGSTGELFF; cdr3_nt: TGTGCCAGCAGCTTTTTCAGTCAGGGAAGCACCGGGGAGCTGTTTTTT
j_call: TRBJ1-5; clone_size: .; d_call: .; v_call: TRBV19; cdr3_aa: CASSTWERGQPQHF; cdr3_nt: TGTGCCAGTAGTACCTGGGAGCGGGGGCAGCCCCAGCATTTT
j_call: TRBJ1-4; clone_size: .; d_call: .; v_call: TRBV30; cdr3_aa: CAWSVVQEKLFF; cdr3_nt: TGTGCCTGGAGTGTAGTGCAGGAAAAACTGTTTTTT
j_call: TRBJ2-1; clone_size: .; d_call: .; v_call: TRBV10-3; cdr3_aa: CAISDGDEQFF; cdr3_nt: TGTGCCATCAGTGACGGGGATGAGCAGTTCTTC
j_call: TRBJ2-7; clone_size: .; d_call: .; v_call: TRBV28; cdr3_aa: CASSITGNPYEQYF; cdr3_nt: TGTGCCAGCAGTATCACCGGGAACCCCTACGAGCAGTACTTC
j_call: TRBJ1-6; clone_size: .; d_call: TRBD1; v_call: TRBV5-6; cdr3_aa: CASSYQRGQGADSPLHF; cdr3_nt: TGTGCCAGCAGCTACCAACGGGGACAGGGGGCGGATTCACCCCTCCACTTT
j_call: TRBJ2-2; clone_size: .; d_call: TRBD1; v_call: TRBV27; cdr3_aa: CASRGTGFTGELFF; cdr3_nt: TGTGCCAGCAGGGGGACAGGGTTCACCGGGGAGCTGTTTTTT
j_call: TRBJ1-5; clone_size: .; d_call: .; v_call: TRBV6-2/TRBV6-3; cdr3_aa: CASSNPSGSNNQPQHF; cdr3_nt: TGTGCCAGCAGTAACCCCTCCGGGTCAAACAATCAGCCCCAGCATTTT